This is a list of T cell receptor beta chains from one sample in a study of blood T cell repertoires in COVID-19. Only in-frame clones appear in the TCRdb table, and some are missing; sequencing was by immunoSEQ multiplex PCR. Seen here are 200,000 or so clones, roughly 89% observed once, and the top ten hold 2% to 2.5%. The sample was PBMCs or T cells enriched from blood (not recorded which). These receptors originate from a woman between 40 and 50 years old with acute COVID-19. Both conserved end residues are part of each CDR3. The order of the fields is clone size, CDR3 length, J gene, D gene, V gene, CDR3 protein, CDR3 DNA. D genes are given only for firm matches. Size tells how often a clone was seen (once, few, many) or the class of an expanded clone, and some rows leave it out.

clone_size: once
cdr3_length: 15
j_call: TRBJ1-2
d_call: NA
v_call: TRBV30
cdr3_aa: CAWTPFGGYDYGYTF
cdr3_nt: TGTGCCTGGACCCCCTTCGGGGGGTACGACTATGGCTACACCTTC

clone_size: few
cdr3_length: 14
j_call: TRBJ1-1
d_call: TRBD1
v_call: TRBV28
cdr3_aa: CASSKGQANTEAFF
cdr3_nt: TGTGCCAGCTCTAAGGGACAGGCGAACACTGAAGCTTTCTTT

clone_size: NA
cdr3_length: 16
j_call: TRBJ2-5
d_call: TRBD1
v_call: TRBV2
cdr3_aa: CASDTPRTGFGETQYF
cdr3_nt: TGTGCCAGCGACACACCCCGGACAGGGTTTGGGGAGACCCAGTACTTC

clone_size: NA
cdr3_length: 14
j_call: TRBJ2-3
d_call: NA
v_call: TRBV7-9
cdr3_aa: CASSSLGAGDTQYF
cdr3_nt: TGTGCCAGCAGCTCCTTGGGGGCGGGTGATACGCAGTATTTT

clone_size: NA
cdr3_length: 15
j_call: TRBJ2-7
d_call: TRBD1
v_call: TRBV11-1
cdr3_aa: CASSPGTGTSYEQYF
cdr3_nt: TGTGCCAGCAGTCCAGGGACAGGTACCTCCTACGAGCAGTACTTC

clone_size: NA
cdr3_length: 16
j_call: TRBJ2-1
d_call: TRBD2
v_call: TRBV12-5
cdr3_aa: CASGLRVAGDYNEQFF
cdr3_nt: TGTGCTAGTGGTTTGAGAGTAGCGGGGGACTACAATGAGCAGTTCTTC

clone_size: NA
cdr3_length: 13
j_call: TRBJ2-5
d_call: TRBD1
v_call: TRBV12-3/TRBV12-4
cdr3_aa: CASRSTGGETQYF
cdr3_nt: TGTGCCAGCAGGAGCACAGGGGGAGAGACCCAGTACTTC

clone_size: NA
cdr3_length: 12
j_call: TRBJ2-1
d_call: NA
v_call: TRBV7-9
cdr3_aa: CASSLYPGWQFF
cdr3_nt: TGTGCCAGCAGCTTGTATCCGGGGTGGCAGTTCTTC

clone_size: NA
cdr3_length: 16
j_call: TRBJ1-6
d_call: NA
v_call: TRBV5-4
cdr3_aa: CASSLAGLGRNSPLHF
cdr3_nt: TGTGCCAGCAGCTTGGCGGGGTTAGGCCGGAATTCACCCCTCCACTTT

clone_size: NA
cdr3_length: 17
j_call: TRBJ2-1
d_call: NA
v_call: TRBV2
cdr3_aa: CASTPRGGGLTYNEQFF
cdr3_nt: TGTGCCAGCACCCCAAGGGGAGGGGGTTTAACCTACAATGAGCAGTTCTTC

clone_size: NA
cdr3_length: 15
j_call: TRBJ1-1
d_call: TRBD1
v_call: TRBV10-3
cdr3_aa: CAISESVDRGPEAFF
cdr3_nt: TGTGCCATCAGTGAGTCGGTGGACAGGGGTCCTGAAGCTTTCTTT

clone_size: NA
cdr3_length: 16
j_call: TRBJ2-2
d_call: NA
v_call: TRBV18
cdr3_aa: CASSSQLVLDTGELFF
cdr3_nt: TGTGCCAGCTCATCCCAACTGGTACTGGACACCGGGGAGCTGTTTTTT

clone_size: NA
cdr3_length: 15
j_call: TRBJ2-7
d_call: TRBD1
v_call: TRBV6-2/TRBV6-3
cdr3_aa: CASSPRTGGFYEQYF
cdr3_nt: TGTGCCAGCAGTCCGCGGACAGGGGGCTTCTACGAGCAGTACTTC

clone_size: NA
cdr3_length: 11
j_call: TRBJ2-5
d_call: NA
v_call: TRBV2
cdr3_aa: CASSDRETQYF
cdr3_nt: TGTGCCAGCAGTGACAGGGAGACCCAGTACTTC

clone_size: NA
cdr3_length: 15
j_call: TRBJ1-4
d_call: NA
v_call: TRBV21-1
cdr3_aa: CASSKVRESNEKLFF
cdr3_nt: TGTGCCAGCAGCAAAGTAAGGGAGTCTAATGAAAAACTGTTTTTT

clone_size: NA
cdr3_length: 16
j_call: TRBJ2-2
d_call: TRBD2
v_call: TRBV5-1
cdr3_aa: CASSIGLAGVDGELFF
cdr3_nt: TGCGCCAGCAGTATCGGACTAGCGGGAGTTGACGGGGAGCTGTTTTTT

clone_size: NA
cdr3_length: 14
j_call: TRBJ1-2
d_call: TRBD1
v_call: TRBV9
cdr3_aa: CASSVSTGTYGYTF
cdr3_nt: TGTGCCAGCAGCGTCTCGACAGGGACCTATGGCTACACCTTC

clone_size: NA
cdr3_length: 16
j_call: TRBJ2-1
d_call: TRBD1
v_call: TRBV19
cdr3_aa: CASSTPPGQPTIEQFF
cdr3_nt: TGTGCCAGTAGTACCCCTCCGGGACAGCCAACAATTGAGCAGTTCTTC

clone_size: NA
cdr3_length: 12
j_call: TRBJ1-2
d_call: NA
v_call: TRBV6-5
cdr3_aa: CASKLQGSGYTF
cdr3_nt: TGTGCCAGCAAGCTACAGGGTAGCGGCTACACCTTC

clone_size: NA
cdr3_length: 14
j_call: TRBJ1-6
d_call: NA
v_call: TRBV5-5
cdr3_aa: CASSFDRSGSPLHF
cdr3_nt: TGTGCCAGCAGCTTCGACAGGTCTGGGTCACCCCTCCACTTT

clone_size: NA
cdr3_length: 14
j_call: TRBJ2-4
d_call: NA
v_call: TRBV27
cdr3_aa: CASSLITGTHIQYF
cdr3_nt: TGTGCCAGCAGTTTAATCACAGGGACGCACATTCAGTACTTC

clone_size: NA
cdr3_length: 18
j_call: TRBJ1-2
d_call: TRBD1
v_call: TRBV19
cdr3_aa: CASSISFRIVDRAISYTF
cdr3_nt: TGTGCCAGTAGTATTTCGTTTCGAATAGTTGACAGGGCAATTTCCTACACCTTC

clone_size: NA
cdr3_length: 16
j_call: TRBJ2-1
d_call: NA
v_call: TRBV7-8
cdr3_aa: CASSLDAGSPYNEQFF
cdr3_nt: TGTGCCAGCAGCTTGGATGCGGGGAGCCCTTACAATGAGCAGTTCTTC

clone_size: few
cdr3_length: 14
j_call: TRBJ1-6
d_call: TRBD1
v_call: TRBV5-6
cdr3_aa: CASSQTGNNSPLHF
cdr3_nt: TGTGCCAGCAGCCAGACAGGGAATAATTCACCCCTCCACTTT

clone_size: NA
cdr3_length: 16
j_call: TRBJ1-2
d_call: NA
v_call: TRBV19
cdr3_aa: CASSRVTGAGVYGYTF
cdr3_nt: TGTGCCAGTAGTAGAGTAACCGGGGCGGGGGTCTATGGCTACACCTTC

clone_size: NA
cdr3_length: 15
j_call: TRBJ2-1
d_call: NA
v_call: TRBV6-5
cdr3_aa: CASRTGNPPGKEEFF
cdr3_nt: TGTGCCAGCAGGACGGGGAACCCGCCGGGAAAGGAGGAGTTCTTC

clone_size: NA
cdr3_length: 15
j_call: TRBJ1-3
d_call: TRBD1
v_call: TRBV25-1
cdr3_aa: CASSETGGPGNTIYF
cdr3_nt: TGTGCCAGCAGTGAAACAGGGGGCCCTGGAAACACCATATATTTT

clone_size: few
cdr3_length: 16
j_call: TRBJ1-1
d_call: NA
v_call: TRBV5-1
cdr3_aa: CASSFDSGGMGTEAFF
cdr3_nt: TGCGCCAGCAGCTTTGATTCGGGGGGAATGGGCACTGAAGCTTTCTTT

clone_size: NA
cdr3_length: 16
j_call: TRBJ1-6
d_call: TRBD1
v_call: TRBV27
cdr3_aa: CASSFQGASYNSPLHF
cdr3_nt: TGTGCCAGCAGTTTCCAGGGGGCCTCCTATAATTCACCCCTCCACTTT

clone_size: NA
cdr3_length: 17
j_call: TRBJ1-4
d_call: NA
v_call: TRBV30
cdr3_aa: CAWRLTEKGAPGEKLFF
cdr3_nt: TGTGCCTGGAGATTAACGGAGAAAGGAGCGCCCGGCGAAAAACTGTTTTTT

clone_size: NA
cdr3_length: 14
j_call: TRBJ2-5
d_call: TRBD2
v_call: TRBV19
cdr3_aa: CASAGTSGVETQYF
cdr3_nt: TGTGCCAGTGCCGGGACTAGCGGGGTAGAGACCCAGTACTTC

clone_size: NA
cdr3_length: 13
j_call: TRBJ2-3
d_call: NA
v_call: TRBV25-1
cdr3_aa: CASSAQGTDTQYF
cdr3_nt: TGTGCCAGCAGTGCCCAGGGTACAGATACGCAGTATTTT

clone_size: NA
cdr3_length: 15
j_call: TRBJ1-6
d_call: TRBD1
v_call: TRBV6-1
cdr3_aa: CASSEAHRGNSPLHF
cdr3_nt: TGTGCCAGCAGTGAAGCGCACAGGGGGAATTCACCCCTCCACTTT

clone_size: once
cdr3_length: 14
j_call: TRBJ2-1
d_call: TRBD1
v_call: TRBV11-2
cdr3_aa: CASSQGTGFDEQFF
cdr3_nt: TGTGCCAGCAGTCAAGGGACAGGGTTCGATGAGCAGTTCTTC

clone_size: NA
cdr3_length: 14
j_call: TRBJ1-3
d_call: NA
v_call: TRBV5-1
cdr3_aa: CASSPGGLRNTIYF
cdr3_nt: TGCGCCAGCAGCCCCGGAGGCTTACGAAACACCATATATTTT

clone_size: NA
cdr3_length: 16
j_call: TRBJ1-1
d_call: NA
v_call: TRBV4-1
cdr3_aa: CASSQPGTRDGTEAFF
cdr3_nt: TGCGCCAGCAGCCAGCCCGGGACACGAGATGGGACTGAAGCTTTCTTT

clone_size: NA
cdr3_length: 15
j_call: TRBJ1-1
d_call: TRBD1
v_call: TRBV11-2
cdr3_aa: CASSPQGALTAEAFF
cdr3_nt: TGTGCCAGCAGCCCTCAGGGGGCTCTCACCGCTGAAGCTTTCTTT

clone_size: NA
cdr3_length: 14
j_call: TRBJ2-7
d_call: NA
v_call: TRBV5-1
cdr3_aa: CASRESVSPYEQYF
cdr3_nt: TGCGCCAGCCGCGAGAGCGTTTCGCCTTACGAGCAGTACTTC

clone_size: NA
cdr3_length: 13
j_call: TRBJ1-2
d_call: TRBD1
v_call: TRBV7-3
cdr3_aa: CASSPGTGKGYTF
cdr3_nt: TGTGCCAGCAGCCCCGGGACAGGGAAAGGCTACACCTTC

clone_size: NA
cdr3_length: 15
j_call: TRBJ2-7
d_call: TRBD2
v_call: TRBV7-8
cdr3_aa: CASSPRGTRIHEQYF
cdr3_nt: TGTGCCAGCAGCCCGAGAGGGACTAGGATACACGAGCAGTACTTC

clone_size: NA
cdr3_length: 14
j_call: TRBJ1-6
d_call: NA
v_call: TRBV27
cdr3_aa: CASSPQGLSSPLHF
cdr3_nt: TGTGCCAGCAGTCCGCAGGGTCTAAGTTCACCCCTCCACTTT

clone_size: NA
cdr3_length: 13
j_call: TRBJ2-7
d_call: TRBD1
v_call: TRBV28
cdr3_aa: CASSPTGGHEQYF
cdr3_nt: TGTGCCAGCAGTCCCACAGGGGGTCACGAGCAGTACTTC

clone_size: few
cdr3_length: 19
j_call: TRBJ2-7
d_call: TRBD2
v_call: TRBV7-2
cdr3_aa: CASSLLVMWREASSYEQYF
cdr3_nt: TGTGCCAGCAGCTTACTGGTTATGTGGCGGGAGGCCAGCTCCTACGAGCAGTACTTC

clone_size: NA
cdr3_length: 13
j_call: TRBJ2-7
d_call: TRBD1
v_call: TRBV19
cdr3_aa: CASRGTGSYEQYF
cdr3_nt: TGTGCCAGCCGTGGGACAGGCTCCTACGAGCAGTACTTC

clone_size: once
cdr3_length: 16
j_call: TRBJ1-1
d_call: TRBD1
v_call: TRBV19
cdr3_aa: CASSMGQGANPTEAFF
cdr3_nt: TGTGCCAGTAGTATGGGACAGGGGGCGAATCCCACTGAAGCTTTCTTT

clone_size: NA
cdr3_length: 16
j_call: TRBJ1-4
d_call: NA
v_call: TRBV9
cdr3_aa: CASSVGRGGGHEKLFF
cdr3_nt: TGTGCCAGCAGCGTAGGAAGGGGAGGGGGACATGAAAAACTGTTTTTT